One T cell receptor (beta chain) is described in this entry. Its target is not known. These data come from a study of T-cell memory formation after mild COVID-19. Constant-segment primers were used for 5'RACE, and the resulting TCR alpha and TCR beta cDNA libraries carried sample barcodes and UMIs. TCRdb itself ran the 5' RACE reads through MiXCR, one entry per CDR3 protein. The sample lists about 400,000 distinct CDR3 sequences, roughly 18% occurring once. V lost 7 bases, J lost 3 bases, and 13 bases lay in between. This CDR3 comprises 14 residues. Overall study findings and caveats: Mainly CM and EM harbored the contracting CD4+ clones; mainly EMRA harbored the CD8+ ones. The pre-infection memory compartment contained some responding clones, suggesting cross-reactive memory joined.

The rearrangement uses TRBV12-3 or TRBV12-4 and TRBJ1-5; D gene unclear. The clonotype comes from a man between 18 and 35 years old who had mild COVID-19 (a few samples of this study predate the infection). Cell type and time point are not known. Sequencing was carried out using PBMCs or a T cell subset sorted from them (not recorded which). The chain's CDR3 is CASTSEGPNQPQHF. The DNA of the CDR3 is TGTGCCAGCACCTCAGAGGGCCCCAATCAGCCCCAGCATTTT.